The rows below give T cell receptor beta chains drawn from one sample of a study of blood T cells in healthy people across ages. TCRdb analysed the 5' RACE reads with MiXCR anew, one entry per CDR3 protein. There are 1 million or so distinct CDR3 sequences in the sample; less than 50% occur only once, and approximately 17% lies in the top ten. The material sequenced was blood. All receptors come from a woman between 55 and 75 years old in good health. CDR3s include the opening cysteine and the closing phenylalanine or tryptophan. A D gene is named only where the DNA matches it firmly. Size tells how often a clone was seen (once, few, many) or the class of an expanded clone, and some rows leave it out.

NA,NA,TRBV27,TRBJ2-5,CASSRPDWAEQYF,TGTGCCAGCAGTAGACCTGATTGGGCTGAGCAGTACTTC
TRBD2,NA,TRBV29-1,TRBJ2-4,CSVLDSKSWSGSGRFYGQYF,TGCAGCGTTCTGGACAGTAAGAGTTGGAGCGGGAGTGGTAGATTCTACGGGCAGTACTTC
TRBD2,NA,TRBV6-5,TRBJ2-7,CASAWASGSYEQYF,TGTGCCAGCGCCTGGGCTAGCGGGAGCTACGAGCAGTACTTC
TRBD1,few,TRBV5-6,TRBJ2-3,CASSSTGQGADTQYF,TGTGCCAGCAGCTCGACGGGACAGGGAGCAGATACGCAGTATTTT
NA,many,TRBV7-8,TRBJ2-3,CASSLVGGSTDTQYF,TGTGCCAGCAGCTTAGTAGGGGGTAGCACAGATACGCAGTATTTT
TRBD2,many,TRBV2,TRBJ2-5,CASSETSGSRGTQYF,TGTGCCAGCAGTGAAACTAGCGGGAGTAGGGGGACCCAGTACTTC
NA,NA,TRBV6-5,TRBJ1-5,CASKDRGQPQHF,TGTGCCAGCAAGGACAGAGGCCAGCCCCAGCATTTT
NA,NA,TRBV20-1,TRBJ1-2,CSAKPYVEGYTF,TGCAGTGCTAAACCCTACGTGGAAGGCTACACCTTC
NA,few,TRBV28,TRBJ2-7,CASRPVDRYEQYF,TGTGCCAGCAGGCCCGTCGACAGATACGAGCAGTACTTC
NA,few,TRBV15,TRBJ2-5,CATSRVGYDETQYF,TGTGCCACCAGCAGAGTGGGGTACGATGAGACCCAGTACTTC
NA,NA,TRBV7-2,TRBJ2-7,CASSLGRGFMYEQYF,TGTGCCAGCAGCTTAGGGCGGGGCTTTATGTACGAGCAGTACTTC
TRBD1,NA,TRBV7-2,TRBJ2-1,CASSRWTGGLSDEQFF,TGTGCCAGCAGCCGCTGGACAGGGGGCCTTAGTGATGAGCAGTTCTTC
NA,NA,TRBV15,TRBJ1-3,CATSREGSRLGNTIYF,TGTGCCACCAGCAGAGAGGGTTCTAGGCTCGGAAACACCATATATTTT
NA,few,TRBV28,TRBJ2-6,CASSLWPSGANVLTF,TGTGCCAGCAGTTTATGGCCCTCTGGGGCCAACGTCCTGACTTTC
TRBD1,NA,TRBV20-1,TRBJ2-7,CSATTGALRDQYF,TGCAGTGCAACTACAGGGGCCCTCAGGGACCAGTACTTC
TRBD2,few,TRBV4-1,TRBJ2-1,CASSQDVGRAIYNEQFF,TGCGCCAGCAGCCAAGACGTCGGGAGGGCTATATATAATGAGCAGTTCTTC
TRBD2,many,TRBV2,TRBJ2-1,CASVPLAGGNNEQFF,TGTGCCAGCGTCCCTCTAGCGGGAGGTAACAATGAGCAGTTCTTC
NA,NA,TRBV12-3/TRBV12-4,TRBJ2-2,CASRQVTGELFF,TGTGCCAGCAGGCAGGTGACCGGGGAGCTGTTTTTT
TRBD1,NA,TRBV18,TRBJ1-1,CASSAYTRQGYTEAFF,TGTGCCAGCTCAGCATACACTAGACAGGGATACACTGAAGCTTTCTTT
NA,NA,TRBV7-2,TRBJ2-7,CASSGRTHYEQYF,TGTGCCAGCAGCGGTAGGACCCACTACGAGCAGTACTTC
NA,NA,TRBV25-1,TRBJ2-5,CASSGDPLAETQYF,TGTGCCAGCAGTGGGGACCCTCTTGCGGAGACCCAGTACTTC
NA,NA,TRBV6-1,TRBJ1-5,CASSEVRSRIDQPRHF,TGTGCCAGCAGTGAAGTTCGAAGCAGGATAGATCAGCCCCGGCATTTT
NA,NA,TRBV28,TRBJ1-2,CASSSPSGYTF,TGTGCCAGCAGTTCCCCCAGTGGCTACACCTTC
NA,few,TRBV9,TRBJ1-6,CASSVGGGPSSPLHF,TGTGCCAGCAGCGTAGGCGGGGGGCCCAGCTCACCCCTCCACTTT
NA,NA,TRBV6-4,TRBJ2-3,CASSESGPTDTQYF,TGTGCCAGCAGTGAATCCGGGCCCACAGATACGCAGTATTTT
TRBD2,NA,TRBV20-1,TRBJ2-3,CSAILGGLGTDTQYF,TGCAGTGCTATCCTGGGGGGACTAGGTACAGATACGCAGTATTTT
TRBD1,NA,TRBV7-6,TRBJ2-5,CASSQDREQETQYF,TGTGCCAGCAGCCAAGACAGGGAACAAGAGACCCAGTACTTC
TRBD1,NA,TRBV7-2,TRBJ2-7,CASSLTGQVAAFYEQYF,TGTGCCAGCAGCTTGACGGGACAGGTGGCAGCCTTTTACGAGCAGTACTTC
TRBD2,NA,TRBV2,TRBJ2-5,CASRPTSGRETQYF,TGTGCCAGCAGGCCGACTAGCGGCCGAGAGACCCAGTACTTC
TRBD2,NA,TRBV20-1,TRBJ2-1,CSARTSGPIHEQFF,TGCAGTGCCAGGACTAGCGGCCCTATCCATGAGCAGTTCTTC
TRBD2,NA,TRBV2,TRBJ2-1,CASSVLAGDSSNEQFF,TGTGCCAGCAGTGTCCTAGCGGGAGATTCCTCCAATGAGCAGTTCTTC
NA,NA,TRBV7-2,TRBJ2-1,CASSLDGVGYEQFF,TGTGCCAGCAGCTTAGACGGCGTGGGGTATGAGCAGTTCTTC